Listed here are 15 T cell receptor beta chains from one sample, sequenced in a study of early T cells in non-severe SARS-CoV-2 infection. TCRdb passed the 5' RACE reads through MiXCR, listing each CDR3 protein once. The table records about 77,000 distinct CDR3 sequences, around 5% of them present only once. This sample comprised whole blood, obtained at baseline. These TCRs come from an adult who was a healthcare worker with PCR-confirmed SARS-CoV-2 infection or an uninfected control (not recorded which).

This clonotype was picked up many times. The chain joins TRBV7-7 to TRBJ2-1; TRBD2 agrees at 10 bases. The CDR3 consists of 17 residues. The V segment lost 1 base and the J segment 6 bases; nucleotides outside the gene matches: 9. Germline values: CDR1 SSHAT, CDR2 FNYEAQ (reference sequence). CDR3 nucleotides: TGTGCCAGCAGCTTAGTCCCCGGACTAGCGGAACTCAATGAGCAGTTCTTC. Protein sequence: CASSLVPGLAELNEQFF.

This clonotype was detected only a few times. One junction end does not reproduce the germline sequence, and a read error may be involved. The rearrangement uses TRBV28 and TRBJ1-4; D perhaps matches TRBD1 (5 bases). CDR3 length equals 13 residues. Germline CDR1 MDHEN, CDR2 SYDVKM. Written as DNA, the CDR3 is TGTGCCGGCAGACGGGGGGGAGGTGAAAAACTGTTTTTT. Its protein is CAGRRGGGEKLFF. The whole variable domain, filled in from reference TRBV28 and TRBJ1-4, reads DVKVTQSSRYLVKRTGEKVFLECVQDMDHENMFWYRQDPGLGLRLIYFSYDVKMKEKGDIPEGYSVSREKKERFSLILESASTNQTSMYLCAGRRGGGEKLFFGSGTQLSVL.

In its sample, this clonotype was seen a few times. The junction and the germline gene differ at one end; a read error may be behind it. The chain links TRBV9 to TRBJ2-1, with TRBD2 matching 12 bases. The germline gives CDR1 SGDLS, CDR2 YYNGEE. There are 14 residues in the CDR3. The CDR3 coding sequence is TGTGCCAGCAGCCCAAGGGCTAGCGGGGGGGAGCCGTTCTTC. Translated, it gives CASSPRASGGEPFF.

This chain uses TRBV20-1 with TRBJ2-7; the match to TRBD2 covers 9 bases. In germline, CDR1 is DFQATT, CDR2 SNEGSKA (reference sequence). The ends lost 4 bases at V and 4 bases at J; junction bases unmatched: 2. The CDR3 has 12 amino acids. The CDR3 DNA reads as TGCAGTGCTAACGCGGGAGGGTACGAGCAGTACTTC. Translating gives CSANAGGYEQYF.

The rearrangement joins TRBV3-1 to TRBJ2-4; 7 nucleotides match TRBD2. The ends lost 0 bases at V and 7 bases at J; junction bases unmatched: 6. Germline V gene data show CDR1 as LGHDT and CDR2 as YNNKEL (reference sequence). The CDR3 has 15 amino acids. CDR3: CASSQDRLRGNIQYF. As DNA, the CDR3 is TGTGCCAGCAGCCAAGATCGGCTGCGGGGGAACATTCAGTACTTC.

This clonotype was seen a handful of times. CDR3 in DNA: TGTGCCAGCAGCGCCTCAAACACAGTAAACACCATATATTTT. It encodes CASSASNTVNTIYF. The V gene is TRBV9, the J gene TRBJ1-3; D gene unclear. The CDR3 is made up of 14 amino acids. Germline CDR1 and CDR2: SGDLS and YYNGEE. Between the trimmed V and J ends, which lost 3 bases and 6 bases, there was a span of 13 bases.

V and J are TRBV18 and TRBJ2-3; D gene ambiguous. Trimming cost V 5 bases and J 2 bases, with 5 bases left between them. Germline V gene sequence: CDR1 KGHSH, CDR2 LQKENI. The CDR3 has 12 residues. For the CDR3, the DNA is TGTGCCAGCTCAGCCGACACAGATACGCAGTATTTT. It specifies CASSADTDTQYF. Using reference TRBV18 and TRBJ2-3 for the parts outside the CDR3, the full variable domain is NAGVMQNPRHLVRRRGQEARLRCSPMKGHSHVYWYRQLPEEGLKFMVYLQKENIIDESGMPKERFSAEFPKEGPSILRIQQVVRGDSAAYFCASSADTDTQYFGPGTRLTVL.

This clonotype was found many times. The CDR3 DNA follows: TGCGCCAGCAGTGAAAGGGGAGCGGGAGGCAACGAGCAGTACTTC. As protein: CASSERGAGGNEQYF. The chain uses TRBV10-1 and TRBJ2-7, with 9 positions matching TRBD2. After removal of 3 bases from V and 5 bases from J, the junction contained 8 bases not matched to a gene. Germline-derived CDR1 and CDR2 are WNHNN and SYGVQD (reference sequence). The CDR3 runs to 15 residues.

Ten or more counts support this clonotype. The chain couples TRBV29-1 to TRBJ1-4; D possibly corresponds to TRBD1 (6 bases). The CDR3 is 12 amino acids. The V end was cut by 4 bases, the J end by 7 bases, with 10 bases between. Germline CDR1 reads SQVTM; CDR2 reads ANQGSEA. CDR3 region: CSVVQGSEKLFF. The CDR3 DNA reads TGCAGCGTTGTACAGGGAAGTGAAAAACTGTTTTTT.

The table lists this clonotype with many counts. The J gene is TRBJ2-3, the V gene TRBV29-1, with D tentatively TRBD2 (6 bases). V gave up 4 bases and J gave up 3 bases, with 11 bases separating them. The CDR3 is made up of 13 amino acids. From germline, CDR1 is SQVTM and CDR2 ANQGSEA. The CDR3 spells CSVAVAGTDTQYF. The DNA of the CDR3 is TGCAGCGTTGCGGTCGCGGGAACAGATACGCAGTATTTT.

Ten or more counts support this clonotype. Here the CDR3 DNA reads TGTGCCACCAGTGTGGGAGGGGAGACCCAGTACTTC. Its translation: CATSVGGETQYF. The chain couples TRBV24-1 to TRBJ2-5; 7 bases align to TRBD2. This CDR3 has 12 residues. CDR1 and CDR2 from the germline V gene are KGHDR and SFDVKD. Trimming took 5 bases from V and 5 from J; bases not matched to a gene: 1.

This clonotype was found many times. This chain joins TRBV7-8 and TRBJ2-7, with D perhaps matching TRBD1 (5 bases). Trimming stripped 2 bases from V and 6 bases from J, with 20 bases between. CDR3 length: 16 residues. Germline V lookup: CDR1 SGHVS, CDR2 FQNEAQ. In nucleotides, the CDR3 is TGTGCCAGCAGCTTATGGGCTATGGGGCAGGGAACCGAGCAGTACTTC. This gives the protein CASSLWAMGQGTEQYF.

V gene TRBV11-1 combines with J gene TRBJ2-5; possibly TRBD2 for D (5 bases). Looked up from germline, CDR1 is SGHAT and CDR2 is FQDESV (reference sequence). This CDR3 comprises 14 residues. Deletions cut 6 bases from V and 4 bases from J, with 15 bases between. The CDR3 protein is CASRGLAIRETQYF. CDR3 DNA sequence: TGTGCCAGCAGGGGCCTAGCCATCCGAGAGACCCAGTACTTC. The full variable domain, with the rest looked up from reference TRBV11-1 and TRBJ2-5, is EAEVAQSPRYKITEKSQAVAFWCDPISGHATLYWYRQILGQGPELLVQFQDESVVDDSQLPKDRFSAERLKGVDSTLKIQPAELGDSAMYLCASRGLAIRETQYFGPGTRLLVL.

This clonotype came up many times. The gene calls are TRBV7-2 and TRBJ2-7; D perhaps matches TRBD2 (6 bases). CDR3 length: 15 residues. Germline V CDR1 and CDR2: SGHTA, FQGNSA. Trimming removed 3 bases at V and 2 bases at J, with 14 bases between. The CDR3 loop is CASSLQAGLTYEQYF. The DNA for the CDR3 is TGTGCCAGCAGCTTGCAAGCGGGCCTGACCTACGAGCAGTACTTC. The variable domain in full, with the rest retrieved from reference TRBV7-2 and TRBJ2-7, is GAGVSQSPSNKVTEKGKDVELRCDPISGHTALYWYRQSLGQGLEFLIYFQGNSAPDKSGLPSDRFSAERTGGSVSTLTIQRTQQEDSAVYLCASSLQAGLTYEQYFGPGTRLTVT.

V and J are TRBV7-8 and TRBJ2-7, with D possibly TRBD1 on 6 matching bases. The length of the CDR3 is 19 residues. Trimming shortened V by 4 bases and J by 2 bases, and 27 bases separated the two germline ends. Germline CDR1 reads SGHVS; CDR2 reads FQNEAQ. The CDR3 coding sequence is TGTGCCAGCAGCTCGCAGGGATTCTCCGGGACAAGGTATACCTACGAGCAGTACTTC. It encodes CASSSQGFSGTRYTYEQYF. The variable domain in full, with the rest retrieved from reference TRBV7-8 and TRBJ2-7, is GAGVSQSPRYKVAKRGQDVALRCDPISGHVSLFWYQQALGQGPEFLTYFQNEAQLDKSGLPSDRFFAERPEGSVSTLKIQRTQQEDSAVYLCASSSQGFSGTRYTYEQYFGPGTRLTVT.